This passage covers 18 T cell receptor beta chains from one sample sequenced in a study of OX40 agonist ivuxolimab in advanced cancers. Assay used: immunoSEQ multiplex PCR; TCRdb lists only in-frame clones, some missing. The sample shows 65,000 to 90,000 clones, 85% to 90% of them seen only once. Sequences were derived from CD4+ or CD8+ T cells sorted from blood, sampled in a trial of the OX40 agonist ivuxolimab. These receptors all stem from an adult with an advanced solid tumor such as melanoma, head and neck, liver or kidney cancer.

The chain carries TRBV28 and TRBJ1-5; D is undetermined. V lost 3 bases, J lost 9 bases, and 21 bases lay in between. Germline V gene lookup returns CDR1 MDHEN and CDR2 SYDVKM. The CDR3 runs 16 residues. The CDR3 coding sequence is TGTGCCAGCAGTTTCAACCTTCAGGCAGGCTTAAGGCCCCAGCATTTT. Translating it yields CASSFNLQAGLRPQHF.

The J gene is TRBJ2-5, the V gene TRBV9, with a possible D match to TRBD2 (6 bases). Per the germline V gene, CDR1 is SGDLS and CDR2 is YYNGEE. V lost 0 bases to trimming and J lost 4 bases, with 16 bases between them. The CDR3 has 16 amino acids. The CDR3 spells CASSVGGGTSRETQYF. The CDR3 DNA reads TGTGCCAGCAGCGTAGGAGGAGGGACTTCTAGAGAGACCCAGTACTTC.

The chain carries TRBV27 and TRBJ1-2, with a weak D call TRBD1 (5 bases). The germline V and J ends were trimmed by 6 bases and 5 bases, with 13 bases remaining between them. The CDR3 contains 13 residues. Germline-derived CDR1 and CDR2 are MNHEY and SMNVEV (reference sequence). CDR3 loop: CASSRGHTYGYTF. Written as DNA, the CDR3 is TGTGCCAGCAGCCGAGGACACACTTATGGCTACACCTTC.

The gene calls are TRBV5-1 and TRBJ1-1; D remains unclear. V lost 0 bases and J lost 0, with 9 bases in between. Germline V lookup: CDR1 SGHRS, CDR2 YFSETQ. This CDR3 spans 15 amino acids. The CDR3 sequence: CASSLGAGVNTEAFF. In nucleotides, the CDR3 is TGCGCCAGCAGCTTGGGCGCAGGCGTGAACACTGAAGCTTTCTTT. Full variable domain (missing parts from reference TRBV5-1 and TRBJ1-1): KAGVTQTPRYLIKTRGQQVTLSCSPISGHRSVSWYQQTPGQGLQFLFEYFSETQRNKGNFPGRFSGRQFSNSRSEMNVSTLELGDSALYLCASSLGAGVNTEAFFGQGTRLTVV.

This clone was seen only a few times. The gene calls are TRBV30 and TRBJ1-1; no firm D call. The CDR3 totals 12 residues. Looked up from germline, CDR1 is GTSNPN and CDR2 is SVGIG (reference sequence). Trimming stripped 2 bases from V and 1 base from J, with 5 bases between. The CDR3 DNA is TGTGCCTGGAGTTGGGGGAACACTGAAGCTTTCTTT. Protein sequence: CAWSWGNTEAFF.

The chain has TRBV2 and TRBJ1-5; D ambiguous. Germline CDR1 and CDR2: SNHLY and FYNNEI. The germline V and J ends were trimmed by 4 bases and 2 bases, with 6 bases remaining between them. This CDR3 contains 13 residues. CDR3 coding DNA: TGTGCCAGCAGTGGGCAGGGCAATCAGCCCCAGCATTTT. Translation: CASSGQGNQPQHF.

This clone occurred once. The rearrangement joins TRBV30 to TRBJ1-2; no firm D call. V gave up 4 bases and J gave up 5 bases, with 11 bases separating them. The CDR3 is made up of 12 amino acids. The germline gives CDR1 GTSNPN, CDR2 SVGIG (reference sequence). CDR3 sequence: CAWTLGSYGYTF. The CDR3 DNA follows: TGTGCCTGGACCCTGGGATCTTATGGCTACACCTTC.

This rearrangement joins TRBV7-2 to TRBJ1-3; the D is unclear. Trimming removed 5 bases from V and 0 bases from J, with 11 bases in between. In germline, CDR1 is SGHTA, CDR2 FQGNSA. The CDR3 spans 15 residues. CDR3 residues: CASSPIFGSGNTIYF. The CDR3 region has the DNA TGTGCCAGCAGCCCCATATTTGGCTCTGGAAACACCATATATTTT.

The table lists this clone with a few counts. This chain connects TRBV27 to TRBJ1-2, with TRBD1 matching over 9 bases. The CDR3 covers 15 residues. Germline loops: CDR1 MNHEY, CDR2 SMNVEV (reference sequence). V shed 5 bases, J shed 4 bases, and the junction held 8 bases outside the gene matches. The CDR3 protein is CASSTTGGASYGYTF. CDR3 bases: TGTGCCAGCAGTACAACAGGGGGCGCGTCCTATGGCTACACCTTC.

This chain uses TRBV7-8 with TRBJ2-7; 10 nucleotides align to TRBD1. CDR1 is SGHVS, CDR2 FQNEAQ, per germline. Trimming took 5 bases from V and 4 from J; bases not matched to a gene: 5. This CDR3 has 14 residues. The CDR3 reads CASSPRDRGYEQYF. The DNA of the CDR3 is TGTGCCAGCAGCCCGAGGGACAGGGGATACGAGCAGTACTTC.

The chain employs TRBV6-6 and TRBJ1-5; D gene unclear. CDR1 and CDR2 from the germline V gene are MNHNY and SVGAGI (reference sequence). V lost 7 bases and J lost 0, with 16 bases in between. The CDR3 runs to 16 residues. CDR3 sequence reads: CASTHGHSLSNQPQHF. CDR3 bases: TGTGCCAGCACCCACGGGCACTCCCTTAGCAATCAGCCCCAGCATTTT.

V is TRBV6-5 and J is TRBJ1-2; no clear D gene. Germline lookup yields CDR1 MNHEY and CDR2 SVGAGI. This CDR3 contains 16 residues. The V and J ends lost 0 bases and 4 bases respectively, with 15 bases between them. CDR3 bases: TGTGCCAGCAGTTACTCAATCCGGGCTTGGGGCTATGGCTACACCTTC. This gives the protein CASSYSIRAWGYGYTF.

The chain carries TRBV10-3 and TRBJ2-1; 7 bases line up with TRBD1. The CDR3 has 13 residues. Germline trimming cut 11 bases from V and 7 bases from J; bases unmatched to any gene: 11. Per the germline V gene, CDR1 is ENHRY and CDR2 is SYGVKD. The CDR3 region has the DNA TGTGCCGCAACCGGGACAGAAAGGAATGAGCAGTTCTTC. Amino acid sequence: CAATGTERNEQFF.

CDR3 in amino acids: CAGDRPDHYEQYF. DNA for the CDR3: TGTGCAGGAGACAGACCTGACCACTACGAGCAGTACTTC. The V gene is TRBV30, the J gene TRBJ2-7, with D possibly TRBD1 on 5 matching bases. Germline CDR1 reads GTSNPN; CDR2 reads SVGIG (reference sequence). The CDR3 has 13 residues.

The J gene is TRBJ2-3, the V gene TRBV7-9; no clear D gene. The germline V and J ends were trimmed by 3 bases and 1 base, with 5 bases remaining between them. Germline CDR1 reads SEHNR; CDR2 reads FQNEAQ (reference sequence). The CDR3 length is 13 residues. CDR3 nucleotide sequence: TGTGCCAGCAGCTTTTTGGGCACAGATACGCAGTATTTT. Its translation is CASSFLGTDTQYF.

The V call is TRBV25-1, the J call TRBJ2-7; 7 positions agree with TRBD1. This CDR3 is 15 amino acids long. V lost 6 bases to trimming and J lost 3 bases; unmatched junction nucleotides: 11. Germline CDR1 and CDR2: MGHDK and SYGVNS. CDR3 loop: CASRAGAGGYYEQYF. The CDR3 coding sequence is TGTGCCAGCAGAGCTGGGGCAGGGGGTTACTACGAGCAGTACTTC.

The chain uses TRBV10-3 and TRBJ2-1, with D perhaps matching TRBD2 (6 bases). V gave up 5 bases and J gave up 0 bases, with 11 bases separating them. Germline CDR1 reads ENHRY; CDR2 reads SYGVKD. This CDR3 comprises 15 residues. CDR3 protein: CAISRREPSYNEQFF. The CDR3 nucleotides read TGTGCCATCAGTAGGAGGGAACCCTCCTACAATGAGCAGTTCTTC.

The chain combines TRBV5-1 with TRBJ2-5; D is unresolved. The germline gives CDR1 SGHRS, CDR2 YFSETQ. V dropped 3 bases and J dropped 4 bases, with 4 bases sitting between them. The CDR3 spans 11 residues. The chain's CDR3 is CASSSRETQYF. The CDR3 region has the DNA TGCGCCAGCAGCTCCAGAGAGACCCAGTACTTC.